A single count supports the clone carrying this T cell receptor beta chain. J lost 2 bases, V lost 5 bases, and 8 bases had no gene match. This CDR3 is built from 15 residues. Germline V gene data show CDR1 as LNHDA and CDR2 as SQIVND (reference sequence). Genomic DNA was employed as the template in profiling TCR beta VDJ and CDR3. From the reads, TCRdb called clonotypes with MiXCR, one entry per CDR3 protein. The sample includes about 81,000 distinct CDR3 sequences, around 42% of them seen just once. The data belong to a study of CD8+CD57+ T cells in acquired aplastic anemia. This TCR derives from a human donor in good health, serving as a control. Sequenced material: sorted CD4+, CD8+, or CD8+CD57+ T cells (not recorded which) from PBMCs. V is TRBV19 and J is TRBJ2-7; TRBD2 agrees at 8 bases. CDR3 coding DNA: TGTGCCAGTAGTCCCCGGGGGGGTGCTACCTACGAGCAGTACTTC. This gives the protein CASSPRGGATYEQYF.